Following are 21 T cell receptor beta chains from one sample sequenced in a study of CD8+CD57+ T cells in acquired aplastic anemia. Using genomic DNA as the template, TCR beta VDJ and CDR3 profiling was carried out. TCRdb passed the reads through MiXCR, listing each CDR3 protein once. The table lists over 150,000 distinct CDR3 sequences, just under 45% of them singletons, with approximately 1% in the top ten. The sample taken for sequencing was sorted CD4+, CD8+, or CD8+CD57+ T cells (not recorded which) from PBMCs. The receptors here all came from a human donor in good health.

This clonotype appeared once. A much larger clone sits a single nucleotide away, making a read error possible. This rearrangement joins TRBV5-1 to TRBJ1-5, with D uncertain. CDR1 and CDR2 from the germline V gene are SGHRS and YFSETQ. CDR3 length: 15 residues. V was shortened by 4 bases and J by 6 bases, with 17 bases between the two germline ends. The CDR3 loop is CASSQAAGPSQPQHF. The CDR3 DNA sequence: TGCGCCAGCAGCCAGGCGGCGGGTCCCAGTCAGCCCCAGCATTTT.

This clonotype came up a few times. CDR3 sequence (DNA): TGTGCCAGCAGCTCCGGACAGGGAGGCTGGAACATTCAGTACTTC. Protein sequence: CASSSGQGGWNIQYF. The gene calls are TRBV5-4 and TRBJ2-4; 8 nucleotides align to TRBD1. The CDR3 extends over 15 amino acids. V lost 3 bases to trimming and J lost 7 bases; unmatched junction nucleotides: 9. Looked up from germline, CDR1 is SGHNT and CDR2 is YYREEE (reference sequence).

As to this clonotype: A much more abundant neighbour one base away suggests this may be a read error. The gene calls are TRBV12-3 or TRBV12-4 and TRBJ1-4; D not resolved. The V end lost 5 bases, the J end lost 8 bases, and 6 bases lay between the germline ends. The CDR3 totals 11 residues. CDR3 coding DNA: TGTGCCAGCAGTCCAAGCGAAAAACTGTTTTTT. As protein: CASSPSEKLFF.

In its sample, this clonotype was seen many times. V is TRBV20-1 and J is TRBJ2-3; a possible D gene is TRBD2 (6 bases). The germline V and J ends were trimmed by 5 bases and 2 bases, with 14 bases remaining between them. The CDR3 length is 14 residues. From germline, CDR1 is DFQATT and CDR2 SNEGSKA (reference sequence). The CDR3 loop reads CSALETRDTDTQYF. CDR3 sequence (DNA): TGCAGTGCTCTCGAGACTAGAGACACAGATACGCAGTATTTT.

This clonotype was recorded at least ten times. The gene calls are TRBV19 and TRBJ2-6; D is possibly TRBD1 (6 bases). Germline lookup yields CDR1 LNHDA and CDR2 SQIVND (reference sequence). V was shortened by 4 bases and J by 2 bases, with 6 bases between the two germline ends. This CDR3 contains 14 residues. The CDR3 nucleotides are TGTGCCAGTAGTACAGGGGCTGGGGCCAACGTCCTGACTTTC. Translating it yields CASSTGAGANVLTF. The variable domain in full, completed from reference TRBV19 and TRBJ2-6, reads DGGITQSPKYLFRKEGQNVTLSCEQNLNHDAMYWYRQDPGQGLRLIYYSQIVNDFQKGDIAEGYSVSREKKESFPLTVTSAQKNPTAFYLCASSTGAGANVLTFGAGSRLTVL.

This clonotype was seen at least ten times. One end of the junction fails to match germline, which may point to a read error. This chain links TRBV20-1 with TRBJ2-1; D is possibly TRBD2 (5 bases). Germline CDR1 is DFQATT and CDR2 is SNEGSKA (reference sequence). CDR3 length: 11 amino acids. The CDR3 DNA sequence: TGCAGTGCTAGAGTTGTGGGTAGCGCGCACTTC. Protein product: CSARVVGSAHF.

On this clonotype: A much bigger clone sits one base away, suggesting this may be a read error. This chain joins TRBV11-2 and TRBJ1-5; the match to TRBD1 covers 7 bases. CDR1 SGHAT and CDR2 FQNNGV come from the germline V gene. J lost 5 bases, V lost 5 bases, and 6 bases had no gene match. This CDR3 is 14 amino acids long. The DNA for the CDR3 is TGTGCCAGCAGCCTTGGACAGGCGGATCAGCCCCAGCATTTT. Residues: CASSLGQADQPQHF.

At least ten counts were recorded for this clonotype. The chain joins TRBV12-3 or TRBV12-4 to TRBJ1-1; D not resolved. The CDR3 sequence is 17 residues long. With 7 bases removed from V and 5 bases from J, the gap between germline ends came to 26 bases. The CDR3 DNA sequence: TGTGCCAGCAACACTTGGAGGCGAAGGGTAGAAAGGACTGAAGCTTTCTTT. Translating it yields CASNTWRRRVERTEAFF.

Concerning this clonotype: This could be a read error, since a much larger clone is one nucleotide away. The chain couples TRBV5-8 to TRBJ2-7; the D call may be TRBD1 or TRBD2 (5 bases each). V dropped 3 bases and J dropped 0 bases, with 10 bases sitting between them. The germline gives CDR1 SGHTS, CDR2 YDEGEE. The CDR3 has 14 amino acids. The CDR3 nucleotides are TGTGCCAGCAGCTCCTGGGACGGCTCCTACGAGCAGTACTTC. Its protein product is CASSSWDGSYEQYF.

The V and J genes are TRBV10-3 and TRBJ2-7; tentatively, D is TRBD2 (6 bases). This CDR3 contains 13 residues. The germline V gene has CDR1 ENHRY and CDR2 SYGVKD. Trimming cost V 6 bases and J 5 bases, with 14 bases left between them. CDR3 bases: TGTGCCATCAGGTCAGGCCGGGAGAACGAGCAGTACTTC. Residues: CAIRSGRENEQYF.

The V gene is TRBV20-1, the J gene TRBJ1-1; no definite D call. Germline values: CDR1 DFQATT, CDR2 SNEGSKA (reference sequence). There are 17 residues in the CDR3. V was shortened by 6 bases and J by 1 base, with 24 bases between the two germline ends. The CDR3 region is CSAAIGLRALTNTEAFF. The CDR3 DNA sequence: TGCAGTGCCGCGATCGGTCTGAGAGCCCTTACGAACACTGAAGCTTTCTTT.

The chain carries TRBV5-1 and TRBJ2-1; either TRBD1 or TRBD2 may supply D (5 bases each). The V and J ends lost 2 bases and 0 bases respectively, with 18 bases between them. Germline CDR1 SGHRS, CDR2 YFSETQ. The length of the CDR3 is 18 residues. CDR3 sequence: CASSLFSRDESSYNEQFF. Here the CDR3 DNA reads TGCGCCAGCAGCTTATTCTCGAGGGACGAGAGCTCCTACAATGAGCAGTTCTTC. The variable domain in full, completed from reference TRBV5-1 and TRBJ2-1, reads KAGVTQTPRYLIKTRGQQVTLSCSPISGHRSVSWYQQTPGQGLQFLFEYFSETQRNKGNFPGRFSGRQFSNSRSEMNVSTLELGDSALYLCASSLFSRDESSYNEQFFGPGTRLTVL.

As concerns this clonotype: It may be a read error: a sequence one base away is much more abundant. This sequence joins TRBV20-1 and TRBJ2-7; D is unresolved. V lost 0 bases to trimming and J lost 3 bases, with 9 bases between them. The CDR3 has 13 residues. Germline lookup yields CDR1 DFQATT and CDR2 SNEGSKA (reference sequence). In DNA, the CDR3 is TGCAGTGCTAGAGATCCAATAAACTACGAGCAGTACTTC. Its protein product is CSARDPINYEQYF.

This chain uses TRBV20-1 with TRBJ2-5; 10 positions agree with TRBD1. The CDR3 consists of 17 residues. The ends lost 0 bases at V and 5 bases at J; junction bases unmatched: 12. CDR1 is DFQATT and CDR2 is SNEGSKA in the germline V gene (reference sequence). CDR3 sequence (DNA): TGCAGTGCTAGAGAACTAAACCCGGGACAGGGGATTGAGACCCAGTACTTC. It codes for CSARELNPGQGIETQYF.

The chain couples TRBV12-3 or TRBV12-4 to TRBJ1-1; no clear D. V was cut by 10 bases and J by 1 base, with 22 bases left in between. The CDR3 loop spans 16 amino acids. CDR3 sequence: CANNLNSWTGNTEAFF. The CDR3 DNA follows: TGTGCCAACAACCTGAACTCCTGGACCGGGAACACTGAAGCTTTCTTT.

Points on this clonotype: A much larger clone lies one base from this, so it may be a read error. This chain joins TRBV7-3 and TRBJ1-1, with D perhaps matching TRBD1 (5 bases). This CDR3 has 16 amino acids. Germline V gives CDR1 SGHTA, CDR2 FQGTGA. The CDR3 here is CASILKVSGAGTEAFF. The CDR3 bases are TGTGCCAGCATCTTAAAAGTTTCTGGGGCCGGCACTGAAGCTTTCTTT.

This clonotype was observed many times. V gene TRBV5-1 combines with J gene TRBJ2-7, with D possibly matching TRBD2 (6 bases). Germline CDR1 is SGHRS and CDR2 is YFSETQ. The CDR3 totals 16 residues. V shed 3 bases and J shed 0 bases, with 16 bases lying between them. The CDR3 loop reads CASSWGVGSSSYEQYF. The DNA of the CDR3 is TGCGCCAGCAGCTGGGGGGTGGGCAGCAGCTCCTACGAGCAGTACTTC.

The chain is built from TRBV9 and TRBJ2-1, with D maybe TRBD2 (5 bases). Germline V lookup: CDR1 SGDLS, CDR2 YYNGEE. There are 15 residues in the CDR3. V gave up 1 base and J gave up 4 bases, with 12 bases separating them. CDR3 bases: TGTGCCAGCAGCGTACGATCGGAGGTTTACAATGAGCAGTTCTTC. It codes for CASSVRSEVYNEQFF.

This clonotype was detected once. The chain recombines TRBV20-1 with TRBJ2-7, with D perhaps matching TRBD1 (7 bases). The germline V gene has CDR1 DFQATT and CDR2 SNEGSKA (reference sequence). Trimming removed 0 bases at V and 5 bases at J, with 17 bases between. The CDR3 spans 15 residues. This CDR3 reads CSARDPTGEVDEQYF. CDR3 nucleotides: TGCAGTGCTAGAGATCCCACAGGGGAGGTCGACGAGCAGTACTTC.

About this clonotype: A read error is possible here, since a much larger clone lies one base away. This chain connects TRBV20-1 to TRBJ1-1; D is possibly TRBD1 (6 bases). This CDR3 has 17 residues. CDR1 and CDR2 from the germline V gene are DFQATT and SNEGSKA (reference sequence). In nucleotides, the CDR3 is TGCAGTGCTAGAGCGCTACAGGGACAAAACATGAACGCTGAAGCTTTCTTT. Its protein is CSARALQGQNMNAEAFF.

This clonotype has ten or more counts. The CDR3 reads CASSPRGVAGAYEQYF. The CDR3 coding sequence is TGTGCCAGCAGCCCAAGGGGGGTAGCGGGAGCCTACGAGCAGTACTTC. The J gene is TRBJ2-7, the V gene TRBV7-8; TRBD2 matches at 9 bases. J gave up 2 bases and V 5 bases, and 10 bases lay outside the gene matches. Germline assignment: CDR1 SGHVS and CDR2 FQNEAQ. The CDR3 contains 16 residues.